This is a list of T cell receptor beta chains from one sample in a study of blood T cell repertoires in COVID-19. Measured with immunoSEQ multiplex PCR; TCRdb has only the in-frame clones, and not every one. The sample holds a few hundred thousand clones, approximately 90% seen once. The sequenced sample was PBMCs or T cells enriched from blood (not recorded which). Receptor source: a man aged 18 to 30 with acute COVID-19. The CDR3 runs from the conserved cysteine through the conserved F or W. The D gene is left open where the match is weak. Expanded clones are given a class, and other clones once, few, many or no size at all.

.,TRBJ2-3,TRBV7-6,.,TGTGCCAGCAGCCCCAGGGGCAGCACAGATACGCAGTATTTT,CASSPRGSTDTQYF
.,TRBJ2-1,TRBV6-5,TRBD2,TGTGCCAGCACCTACGGGACTAGCGGGAGAGATGAGCAGTTCTTC,CASTYGTSGRDEQFF
.,TRBJ2-7,TRBV6-6,.,TGTGCCGTCTCCCGTGGGCGGGGACTCGAGCAGTACTTC,CAVSRGRGLEQYF
.,TRBJ2-5,TRBV5-4,TRBD2,TGTGCCAGCAGCTTAACAGCGGGAGTTGCCCAAGAGACCCAGTACTTC,CASSLTAGVAQETQYF
.,TRBJ2-5,TRBV6-5,TRBD1,TGTGCCAGCAGTTACAAACAGGGGGCGGCAGAGACCCAGTACTTC,CASSYKQGAAETQYF
.,TRBJ1-3,TRBV5-1,.,TGCGCCAGCAGCCCAAGAGGCGGGGGTTTTGGAAACACCATATATTTT,CASSPRGGGFGNTIYF
.,TRBJ1-1,TRBV18,.,TGTGCCAGCTCACCGTGGGGGGAGTTGAACACTGAAGCTTTCTTT,CASSPWGELNTEAFF
few,TRBJ2-1,TRBV6-1,TRBD2,TGTGCCAGCAGTGAAAGCGGGAGGGCCAATGAGCAGTTCTTC,CASSESGRANEQFF
.,TRBJ2-1,TRBV9,TRBD2,TGTGCCAGCAGCGTAACGGCGGGAGGCTACAATGAGCAGTTCTTC,CASSVTAGGYNEQFF
.,TRBJ2-7,TRBV6-5,TRBD1,TGTGCCAGCAGGGGACAGTCGACCTACGAGCAGTACTTC,CASRGQSTYEQYF
.,TRBJ2-3,TRBV3-1/TRBV3-2,.,TGTGCCAGCAGCCAAGTGACACCTAGCACAGATACGCAGTATTTT,CASSQVTPSTDTQYF
.,TRBJ2-6,TRBV27,.,TGTGCCAGTACGAGTTCTGGGGCCAACGTCCTGACTTTC,CASTSSGANVLTF
.,TRBJ1-3,TRBV2,.,TGTGCCAGACAGGTTTACTCTGGAAACACCATATATTTT,CARQVYSGNTIYF
.,TRBJ1-1,TRBV7-9,.,TGTGCCAGCAGTTACACAGGGCCGATGGGTGCTTTCTTT,CASSYTGPMGAFF
.,TRBJ2-1,TRBV4-1,.,TGCGCCAGCAGCCAAAATACGGAGTGGAATGAGCAGTTCTTC,CASSQNTEWNEQFF
.,TRBJ1-1,TRBV28,.,TGTGCCAGCAGCTCAGGGGTTGGTCGTTCAGAAGCTTTCTTT,CASSSGVGRSEAFF
.,TRBJ2-3,TRBV29-1,TRBD1,TGCAGCGTTGGCCGGACAGGGGGCGGCACAGATACGCAGTATTTT,CSVGRTGGGTDTQYF
.,TRBJ2-7,TRBV7-9,TRBD2,TGTGCCAGCAGCCCTCCAGCGGGAAGCACCTACGAGCAGTACTTC,CASSPPAGSTYEQYF
.,TRBJ2-7,TRBV28,.,TGTGCCACCATGGGGAACCGGGACATCACCTACGAGCAGTACTTC,CATMGNRDITYEQYF
.,TRBJ2-4,TRBV21-1,.,TGTGCCAGCAGCAAAGAGATGGCGAGGAAAAACATTCAGTACTTC,CASSKEMARKNIQYF
.,TRBJ2-2,TRBV10-3,TRBD1,TGTGCCATCAGTGAGTCGCGAAACAGGGGGGTCACCGGGGAGCTGTTTTTT,CAISESRNRGVTGELFF
.,TRBJ2-7,TRBV19,TRBD2,TGTGCCAGTAGCCGACGGACTAGCGGTTGGGAGGAGCAGTACTTC,CASSRRTSGWEEQYF
.,TRBJ2-2,TRBV6-5,.,TGTGCCAGCAGGGGGAGCGGAAACACCGGGGAGCTGTTTTTT,CASRGSGNTGELFF
.,TRBJ2-5,TRBV7-9,.,TGTGCCAGCAGCTTAGTCGGCCGTGAGGAAGAGACCCAGTACTTC,CASSLVGREEETQYF
.,TRBJ2-7,TRBV10-3,TRBD1,TGTGCCACTTTGCAGGTGACAGGGGGGTACGAGCAGTACTTC,CATLQVTGGYEQYF
.,TRBJ2-3,TRBV11-2,.,TGTGCCAGCAGCTTCGCCCAGAGCACAGATACGCAGTATTTT,CASSFAQSTDTQYF
few,TRBJ2-4,TRBV4-1,.,TGCGCCAGCAGCCAAGATGATAGATACAGGGAAAACATTCAGTACTTC,CASSQDDRYRENIQYF
.,TRBJ2-1,TRBV3-1/TRBV3-2,.,TGTGCCAGCAGCCAGTCGTACAGGTCTGACAATGAGCAGTTCTTC,CASSQSYRSDNEQFF
.,TRBJ1-6,TRBV7-9,TRBD1,TGTGCCAGCAGCTCCGACAGGGCTCAACCCTATAATTCACCCCTCCACTTT,CASSSDRAQPYNSPLHF
.,TRBJ2-1,TRBV11-3,TRBD2,TGTGCCAGCAGCCCATTAAGGACTAGAGGGAGTGGCACTGAGCAGTTCTTC,CASSPLRTRGSGTEQFF
.,TRBJ2-3,TRBV27,.,TGTGCCACCCGCCCTGTCGGGATAAGTGAGGATACGCAGTATTTT,CATRPVGISEDTQYF
.,TRBJ1-5,TRBV19,.,TGTGCCAGTAGTCCCGGAGTGAATCAGCCCCAGCATTTT,CASSPGVNQPQHF
few,TRBJ2-3,TRBV5-1,TRBD2,TGCGCCAGCAGCTTGGGCCTAGCGGGAGAGGATACGCAGTATTTT,CASSLGLAGEDTQYF
.,TRBJ1-1,TRBV5-1,.,TGCGCCAGCAGCAGGGGGTCGGGGTCTGAAGCTTTCTTT,CASSRGSGSEAFF
.,TRBJ2-3,TRBV18,.,TGTGCCAGCTCACAAAGACACACAGATACGCAGTATTTT,CASSQRHTDTQYF
.,TRBJ2-2,TRBV6-2/TRBV6-3,.,TGTGCCAGCAGTACCTACGACACCGGGGAGCTGTTTTTT,CASSTYDTGELFF
.,TRBJ2-5,TRBV28,TRBD2,TGTGCCAGCAGTCCTCGGGGTAGCGGGACGGAGACCCAGTACTTC,CASSPRGSGTETQYF
few,TRBJ2-7,TRBV18,TRBD1,TGTGCCAGCTCACCAAGACAGGGGGTCTACGAGCAGTACTTC,CASSPRQGVYEQYF
.,TRBJ1-5,TRBV10-3,TRBD1,TGTGCCATCAGCGAAAAACAGGGGGCTTGGCAGCCCCAGCATTTT,CAISEKQGAWQPQHF
.,TRBJ2-5,TRBV11-3,.,TGTGCCAGCAGCTTATTCGGCCAGCGGGCTAGACAAGAGACCCAGTACTTC,CASSLFGQRARQETQYF
.,TRBJ2-1,TRBV10-2,TRBD2,TGCGCCAGCAGTGAAGGAGGTCTAGCGGGAGGGCAAAACTACAATGAGCAGTTCTTC,CASSEGGLAGGQNYNEQFF
few,TRBJ1-1,TRBV4-1,.,TGCGCCAGCAGCCAAGAAAGCAGGGGTTCAACTGAAGCTTTCTTT,CASSQESRGSTEAFF
.,TRBJ2-5,TRBV7-9,TRBD2,TGTGCCACACTTTCCGGGACTAGCGGGTTGGGGGAGACCCAGTACTTC,CATLSGTSGLGETQYF
.,TRBJ1-5,TRBV10-3,.,TGTGCCATCAGCAAAGGGACGGGGGAATTTCAGCCCCAGCATTTT,CAISKGTGEFQPQHF
.,TRBJ2-7,TRBV20-1,.,TGCAGTGCTACTGAGGGACTTCAAGAGCAGTACTTC,CSATEGLQEQYF
.,TRBJ2-1,TRBV7-9,TRBD2,TGTGCCAGCACCATGACTAGCGGGAGGGCCATAACCTACAATGAGCAGTTCTTC,CASTMTSGRAITYNEQFF